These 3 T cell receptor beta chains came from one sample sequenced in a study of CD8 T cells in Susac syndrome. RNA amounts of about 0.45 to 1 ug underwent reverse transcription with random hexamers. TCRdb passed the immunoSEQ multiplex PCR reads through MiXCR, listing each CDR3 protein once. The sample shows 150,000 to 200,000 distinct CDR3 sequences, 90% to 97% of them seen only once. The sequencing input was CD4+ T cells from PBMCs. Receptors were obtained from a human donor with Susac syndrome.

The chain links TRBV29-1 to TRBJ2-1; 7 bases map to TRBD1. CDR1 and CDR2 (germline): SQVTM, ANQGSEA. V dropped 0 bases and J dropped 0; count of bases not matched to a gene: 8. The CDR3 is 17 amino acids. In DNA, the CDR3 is TGCAGCGTTGAAGAGGGACAGCGGATACCCTCCTACAATGAGCAGTTCTTC. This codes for CSVEEGQRIPSYNEQFF.

The CDR3 protein is CASSQESGNNSPLHF. The CDR3 nucleotides read TGCGCCAGCAGCCAAGAATCAGGAAATAATTCACCCCTCCACTTT. This sequence joins TRBV4-3 and TRBJ1-6; D not resolved. V was trimmed by 0 bases and J by 5 bases, leaving 8 bases between them. This CDR3 is built from 15 residues. The germline CDR1 and CDR2 sequences are LGHNA and YSLEER.

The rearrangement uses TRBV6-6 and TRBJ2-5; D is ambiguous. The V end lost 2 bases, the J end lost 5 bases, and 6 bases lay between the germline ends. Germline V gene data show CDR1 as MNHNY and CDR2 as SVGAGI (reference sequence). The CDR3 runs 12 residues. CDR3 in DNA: TGTGCCAGCAGTTACGTGGTTGAGACCCAGTACTTC. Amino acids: CASSYVVETQYF.